This T cell receptor (beta chain) was found in a study of STAT5B mutations in CD4+ large granular lymphocyte leukemia. Study at large: Among healthy donors, a particular HLA allele went with more CDR3 'QG' motifs.

General study points: Approximately 25% of private leukemic clonotypes occurred rarely in other patients' non-leukemic repertoires. CD4-sorted patient repertoires seemed more clonal than healthy CD4+ repertoires.

Control samples were healthy donors' buffy coats. This clone was picked up one time. No antigen is known for it. Sequenced by immunoSEQ multiplex PCR; TCRdb stores in-frame clones only, minus some. The repertoire holds more than 30,000 clones, with approximately 73% as singletons. The CDR3 consists of 17 residues. Germline values: CDR1 SGHRS, CDR2 YFSETQ. V trimming: 4 bases; J trimming: 6 bases; junction bases outside the gene matches: 12. The chain joins TRBV5-1 to TRBJ2-1, with TRBD1 matching over 11 bases. The specimen sequenced was CD4+ T cells from blood buffy coats. The TCR sequence derives from a human donor in good health. CDR3 sequence (DNA): TGCGCCAGCAGCATGACGTCCGGACAGGGGGCTCGCAATGAGCAGTTCTTC. Its translation is CASSMTSGQGARNEQFF.